Listed here are 6 T cell receptor beta chains from one sample, sequenced in a study of metastatic and nonmetastatic thyroid tumors. With MiXCR, TCRdb reprocessed the PCR reads. The sample includes 60,000 to 85,000 clones, around 19% of them seen just once. Every patient was untreated before thyroid surgery. Sequencing was performed on blood. The receptors stem from a female donor with papillary thyroid cancer or a benign thyroid nodule (not recorded which). Some clones in this sample may be carry-over from other donors' samples.

In its sample, this clone ranks as medium-sized. The V and J genes are TRBV30 and TRBJ1-1; D is uncertain. Trimming stripped 5 bases from V and 3 bases from J, with 7 bases between. Germline assignment: CDR1 GTSNPN and CDR2 SVGIG (reference sequence). The CDR3 length is 11 residues. As DNA, the CDR3 is TGTGCCTGGGCACCCTACACTGAAGCTTTCTTT. Amino acids: CAWAPYTEAFF.

The rearrangement joins TRBV4-2 to TRBJ1-4; 7 positions agree with TRBD1. Germline-derived CDR1 and CDR2 are LGHNA and YNFKEQ. Trimming took 0 bases from V and 2 from J; bases not matched to a gene: 3. The CDR3 runs to 16 residues. This chain's CDR3 is CASSQDQGGTNEKLFF. CDR3 coding DNA: TGTGCCAGCAGCCAAGATCAAGGGGGCACTAATGAAAAACTGTTTTTT.

At least ten counts were recorded for this clone. CDR3: CASSKGDGYSNQPQHF. CDR3 coding DNA: TGTGCCAGCAGCAAGGGGGACGGGTATAGCAATCAGCCCCAGCATTTT. The chain links TRBV11-1 to TRBJ1-5; tentative D call: TRBD1 (6 bases). This CDR3 has 16 amino acids. Germline V gene sequence: CDR1 SGHAT, CDR2 FQDESV (reference sequence). Trimming removed 5 bases from V and 0 bases from J, with 14 bases in between. The entire variable domain, with the rest obtained from reference TRBV11-1 and TRBJ1-5, is as follows: EAEVAQSPRYKITEKSQAVAFWCDPISGHATLYWYRQILGQGPELLVQFQDESVVDDSQLPKDRFSAERLKGVDSTLKIQPAELGDSAMYLCASSKGDGYSNQPQHFGDGTRLSIL.

Ten or more counts support this clone. The chain's CDR3 is CASSLKGTPEMRETQYF. The CDR3 DNA is TGTGCCAGCAGTTTAAAGGGGACTCCCGAGATGAGGGAGACCCAGTACTTC. This chain connects TRBV28 to TRBJ2-5; D is possibly TRBD2 (6 bases). Trimming took 2 bases from V and 5 from J, leaving 21 bases between them. Germline V gives CDR1 MDHEN, CDR2 SYDVKM. The CDR3 runs to 17 residues.

On this clone: At one end the junction does not follow the germline gene, possibly because of a read error. The chain has TRBV6-1 and TRBJ2-3; 12 nucleotides line up with TRBD2. From germline, CDR1 is MNHNS and CDR2 SASEGT. The CDR3 contains 14 residues. The CDR3 loop reads CAISQPLLAGGQYF. CDR3 sequence (DNA): TGTGCCATCAGTCAACCGTTACTAGCGGGAGGGCAGTATTTT.

This clone was seen repeatedly, ten times or more. The rearrangement links TRBV29-1 to TRBJ1-1; 8 positions match TRBD1. The CDR3 contains 14 residues. Germline CDR1 is SQVTM and CDR2 is ANQGSEA. V lost 5 bases to trimming and J lost 4 bases; unmatched junction nucleotides: 9. This CDR3 is CSVSRGPAATEAFF. The CDR3, as DNA: TGCAGCGTTTCCAGGGGGCCAGCCGCCACTGAAGCTTTCTTT.